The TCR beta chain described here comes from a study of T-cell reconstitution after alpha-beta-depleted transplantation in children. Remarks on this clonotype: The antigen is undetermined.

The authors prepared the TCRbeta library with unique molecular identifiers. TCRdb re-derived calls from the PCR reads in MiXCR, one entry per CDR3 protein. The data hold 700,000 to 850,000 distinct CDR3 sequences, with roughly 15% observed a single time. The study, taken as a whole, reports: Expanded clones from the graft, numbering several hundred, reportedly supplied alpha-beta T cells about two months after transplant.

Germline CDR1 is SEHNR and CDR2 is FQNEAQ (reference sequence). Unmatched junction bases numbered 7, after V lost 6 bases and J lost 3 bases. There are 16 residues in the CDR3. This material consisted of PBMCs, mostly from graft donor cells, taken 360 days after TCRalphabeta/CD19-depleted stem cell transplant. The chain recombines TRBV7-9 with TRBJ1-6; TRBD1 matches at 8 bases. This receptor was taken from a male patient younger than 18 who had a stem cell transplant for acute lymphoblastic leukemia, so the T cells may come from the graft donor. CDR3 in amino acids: CASSSRGLGYNSPLHF. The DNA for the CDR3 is TGTGCCAGCAGTTCCAGGGGGCTGGGCTATAATTCACCCCTCCACTTT. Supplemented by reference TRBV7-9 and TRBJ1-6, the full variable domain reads DTGVSQNPRHKITKRGQNVTFRCDPISEHNRLYWYRQTLGQGPEFLTYFQNEAQLEKSRLLSDRFSAERPKGSFSTLEIQRTEQGDSAMYLCASSSRGLGYNSPLHFGNGTRLTVT.